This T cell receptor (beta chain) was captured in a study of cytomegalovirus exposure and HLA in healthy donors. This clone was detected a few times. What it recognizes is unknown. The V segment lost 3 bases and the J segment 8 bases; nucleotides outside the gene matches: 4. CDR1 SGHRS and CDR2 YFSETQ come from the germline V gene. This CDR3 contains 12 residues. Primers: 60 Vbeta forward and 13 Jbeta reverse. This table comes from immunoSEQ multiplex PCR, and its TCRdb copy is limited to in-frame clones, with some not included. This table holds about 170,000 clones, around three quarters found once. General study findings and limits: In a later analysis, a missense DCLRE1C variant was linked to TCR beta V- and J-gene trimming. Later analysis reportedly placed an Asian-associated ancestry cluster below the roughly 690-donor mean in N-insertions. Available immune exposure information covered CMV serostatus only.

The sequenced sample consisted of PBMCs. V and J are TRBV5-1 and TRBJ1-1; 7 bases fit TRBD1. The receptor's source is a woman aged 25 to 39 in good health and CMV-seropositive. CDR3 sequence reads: CASSSPGQEAFF. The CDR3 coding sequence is TGCGCCAGCAGCTCACCGGGACAGGAAGCTTTCTTT.